A single sample is the source of the 22 T cell receptor beta chains below, sequenced in a study of shared clonotypes between healthy human individuals (dated by TCRdb to 2019 to 2021). To prepare the library, the immunoSEQ multiplex PCR assay was applied. Held by TCRdb, this immuneACCESS table contains in-frame sequences only and omits some clones. Under half of the omission traces to an unresolved V gene where checked; the cause of the rest is unknown. The sample has roughly 1,100,000 clones on record, roughly 80% of them singletons. The top ten hold about 1.5% of the sample. What was sequenced was memory CD4+ T cells sorted from blood. This specimen's cell subset or site label, per the study, means: CD45RA-negative fraction. Source of these receptors: a young man in good health.

This sequence joins TRBV5-8 and TRBJ1-5; 11 positions match TRBD1. The V gene's germline CDR1 is SGHTS and CDR2 YDEGEE. J gave up 9 bases and V 4 bases, and 6 bases lay outside the gene matches. The CDR3 has 14 residues. The chain's CDR3 is CASSRGQGGRPQHF. The CDR3 DNA follows: TGTGCCAGCAGCCGGGGACAGGGGGGTAGGCCCCAGCATTTT.

This clone came up many times. This CDR3 is CASGRDRETEAFF. CDR3 DNA: TGTGCCAGCGGCAGGGACAGGGAGACTGAAGCTTTCTTT. The chain joins TRBV7-3 to TRBJ1-1; 9 nucleotides agree with TRBD1. Per germline, CDR1 SGHTA and CDR2 FQGTGA. CDR3 size: 13 residues. Trimming took 8 bases from V and 5 from J; bases not matched to a gene: 6.

The chain joins TRBV6-5 to TRBJ2-7; tentatively, D is TRBD1 (6 bases). The CDR3 has 11 residues. Germline V gene sequence: CDR1 MNHEY, CDR2 SVGAGI. V dropped 5 bases and J dropped 10 bases, with 12 bases sitting between them. The CDR3 here is CASSTRTEQYF. The CDR3, as DNA: TGTGCCAGCAGTACCAGGACAGAACAGTACTTC.

This clone has a handful of counts. This chain links TRBV30 with TRBJ1-6, with a weak D call TRBD1 (5 bases). Trimming stripped 2 bases from V and 10 bases from J, with 12 bases between. The CDR3 sequence is 13 residues long. Germline lookup yields CDR1 GTSNPN and CDR2 SVGIG (reference sequence). The CDR3 DNA reads TGTGCCTGGAGTTGGGTGGGGGTCTCACCCCTCCACTTT. Its protein product is CAWSWVGVSPLHF.

The V call is TRBV5-4, the J call TRBJ2-1; 13 positions match TRBD2. CDR3 length: 15 amino acids. Per the germline V gene, CDR1 is SGHNT and CDR2 is YYREEE (reference sequence). V was pared by 3 bases and J by 8 bases, with 5 bases of the junction left unmatched. DNA of the CDR3: TGTGCCAGCAGCTCCGGGACTAGCGGGGCGGATGAGCAGTTCTTC. This encodes CASSSGTSGADEQFF.

This clone was seen once. The chain recombines TRBV7-2 with TRBJ2-7; TRBD1 matches at 11 bases. The V and J ends lost 5 bases and 2 bases, in that order; junction bases with no gene match: 8. The CDR3 covers 16 residues. Germline V gives CDR1 SGHTA, CDR2 FQGNSA. The CDR3 loop is CASSRGTGGVPYEQYF. The DNA of the CDR3 is TGTGCCAGCAGCCGAGGGACAGGGGGTGTCCCCTACGAGCAGTACTTC.

This clone was seen a single time. Different DNA sequences within this sample yield the same CDR3. V gene TRBV5-1 combines with J gene TRBJ2-3, with no clear D. Germline loops: CDR1 SGHRS, CDR2 YFSETQ. V was trimmed by 1 base and J by 0 bases, leaving 6 bases between them. This CDR3 is 14 amino acids long. The CDR3 spells CASSLRASTDTQYF. CDR3 in DNA: TGCGCCAGCAGCTTGAGGGCGAGCACAGATACGCAGTATTTT.

The chain has TRBV7-9 and TRBJ2-1; 8 bases fit TRBD1. Germline trimming cut 5 bases from V and 7 bases from J; bases unmatched to any gene: 22. The CDR3 length is 19 residues. Germline-derived CDR1 and CDR2 are SEHNR and FQNEAQ (reference sequence). The CDR3 nucleotides are TGTGCCAGCAGCCTATATAAGCTAGGACAGGGAAATTGGTTGAATGAGCAGTTCTTC. Translated: CASSLYKLGQGNWLNEQFF.

This clone was observed once. This chain connects TRBV11-3 to TRBJ2-5, with D perhaps matching TRBD1 or TRBD2 (5 bases each). Germline CDR1 SGHNT, CDR2 YENEEA. Deletions cut 5 bases from V and 1 base from J, with 14 bases between. CDR3 length: 15 residues. CDR3 in amino acids: CASSGGAASQETQYF. The DNA for the CDR3 is TGTGCCAGCAGCGGGGGAGCCGCCTCCCAAGAGACCCAGTACTTC.

Of note for this clone: This CDR3 is also generated by other DNA sequences in the sample. V and J are TRBV10-3 and TRBJ1-4; D remains ambiguous. Trimming pared 3 bases from V and 3 bases from J, leaving 11 bases between. The CDR3 runs to 15 residues. CDR1 and CDR2 from the germline V gene are ENHRY and SYGVKD. In DNA, the CDR3 is TGTGCCATCAGTGAATCTGGCGGTGCTAATGAAAAACTGTTTTTT. Amino acid sequence: CAISESGGANEKLFF.

The chain's CDR3 is CASSGDLMGPQHF. The CDR3 DNA reads TGTGCCAGCAGCGGGGATTTAATGGGGCCCCAGCATTTT. This chain uses TRBV2 with TRBJ1-5; D not certain. With 6 bases removed from V and 9 bases from J, the gap between germline ends came to 15 bases. Germline loops: CDR1 SNHLY, CDR2 FYNNEI. This CDR3 has 13 residues.

This chain links TRBV27 with TRBJ2-7, with D perhaps matching TRBD2 (5 bases). The CDR3 is 15 residues long. With 2 bases removed from V and 3 bases from J, the gap between germline ends came to 14 bases. Per germline, CDR1 MNHEY and CDR2 SMNVEV (reference sequence). CDR3 protein: CASSLTPGFHYEQYF. The CDR3 DNA reads as TGTGCCAGCAGTTTAACCCCGGGATTCCACTACGAGCAGTACTTC.

This clone appeared many times. The chain has TRBV27 and TRBJ1-6; D uncertain. Germline-derived CDR1 and CDR2 are MNHEY and SMNVEV (reference sequence). The CDR3 has 16 amino acids. Between the trimmed V and J ends, which lost 5 bases and 8 bases, there was a span of 19 bases. The CDR3 loop is CASSPGAAGWDSPLHF. CDR3 in DNA: TGTGCCAGCAGTCCCGGAGCGGCCGGGTGGGATTCACCCCTCCACTTT.

This clone has just one count. The rearrangement links TRBV27 to TRBJ2-5; unclear D gene. Germline V gene sequence: CDR1 MNHEY, CDR2 SMNVEV (reference sequence). CDR3 length equals 12 residues. V was pared by 6 bases and J by 5 bases, with 10 bases between. The DNA of the CDR3 is TGTGCCAGCAGACAGTCCGGGGAGACCCAGTACTTC. Translating gives CASRQSGETQYF.

The gene calls are TRBV5-6 and TRBJ1-5; maybe TRBD1 (5 bases). Germline V lookup: CDR1 SGHDT, CDR2 YYEEEE. V gave up 2 bases and J gave up 1 base, with 13 bases separating them. The CDR3 runs 16 residues. CDR3 sequence: CASSLNLGVSNQPQHF. The CDR3 DNA is TGTGCCAGCAGCTTAAATTTAGGGGTAAGCAATCAGCCCCAGCATTTT.

The chain has TRBV4-1 and TRBJ2-3, with 9 bases that match TRBD1. Germline loops: CDR1 MGHRA, CDR2 YSYEKL. There are 17 residues in the CDR3. Trimming took 0 bases from V and 3 from J; bases not matched to a gene: 7. As DNA, the CDR3 is TGCGCCAGCAGCCAAGAAGGTACAGGGGGCGTAACAGATACGCAGTATTTT. Translation: CASSQEGTGGVTDTQYF.

J is TRBJ2-3 and V is TRBV12-5, with D hard to call. This CDR3 contains 14 residues. Germline CDR1 and CDR2: LGHNT and FRNRAP. The ends were cut back, 4 bases at V and 2 bases at J, with 10 bases in the middle. This chain's CDR3 is CASGYGLSTDTQYF. In nucleotides, the CDR3 is TGTGCTAGTGGTTACGGATTGTCCACAGATACGCAGTATTTT. The whole variable domain, filled in from reference TRBV12-5 and TRBJ2-3, reads DARVTQTPRHKVTEMGQEVTMRCQPILGHNTVFWYRQTMMQGLELLAYFRNRAPLDDSGMPKDRFSAEMPDATLATLKIQPSEPRDSAVYFCASGYGLSTDTQYFGPGTRLTVL.

V is TRBV27 and J is TRBJ1-1; D is unclear. Germline CDR1 reads MNHEY; CDR2 reads SMNVEV (reference sequence). V was trimmed by 6 bases and J by 4 bases, leaving 21 bases between them. The CDR3 has 16 amino acids. The CDR3 DNA sequence: TGTGCCAGCAGCCCTTTGCAGTGGACGGTAACCACTGAAGCTTTCTTT. The encoded protein is CASSPLQWTVTTEAFF.

The genes are TRBV7-2 and TRBJ2-2; possible D gene TRBD1, 6 bases. The germline V gene encodes CDR1 SGHTA and CDR2 FQGNSA. CDR3 length: 16 amino acids. V lost 2 bases to trimming and J lost 6 bases, with 16 bases between them. As DNA, the CDR3 is TGTGCCAGCAGCTTATACTCGACAGGCGGCGCCGGGGAGCTGTTTTTT. Its protein product is CASSLYSTGGAGELFF.

The chain uses TRBV27 and TRBJ2-7; TRBD2 matches at 10 bases. The CDR3 is 14 residues long. Trimming at V came to 6 bases and at J to 6 bases, leaving 8 bases not matched to a gene. The germline gives CDR1 MNHEY, CDR2 SMNVEV (reference sequence). The CDR3 loop reads CASRVAGGGVEQYF. DNA for the CDR3: TGTGCCAGCAGGGTAGCGGGGGGCGGGGTCGAGCAGTACTTC.

This rearrangement joins TRBV5-1 to TRBJ2-7; D gene ambiguous. Trimming shortened V by 0 bases and J by 2 bases, and 15 bases separated the two germline ends. The germline CDR1 and CDR2 sequences are SGHRS and YFSETQ. The CDR3 runs to 16 residues. The CDR3 loop is CASSLALSGWAYEQYF. The CDR3 DNA reads TGCGCCAGCAGCTTGGCTCTATCTGGGTGGGCCTACGAGCAGTACTTC.

CDR3 sequence: CASRSTSGGYNEQFF. The CDR3 DNA reads TGTGCCAGCAGGTCGACTAGCGGGGGGTACAATGAGCAGTTCTTC. The chain recombines TRBV2 with TRBJ2-1, with 13 bases identical to TRBD2. This CDR3 is built from 15 residues. CDR1 SNHLY and CDR2 FYNNEI come from the germline V gene. V shed 6 bases and J 4 bases; nucleotides not matched to a gene: 3.